This T cell receptor beta chain was identified during a study of blood T cell repertoires in COVID-19. Study-level background: Material from acute and convalescent COVID-19 was sourced from the United States, Italy and Spain. The analysed material was cDNA or gDNA that came from T cells, B-cell-depleted T cells, or PBMCs.

The ends lost 0 bases at V and 4 bases at J; junction bases unmatched: 4. This CDR3 has 15 residues. The germline V gene encodes CDR1 LGHDT and CDR2 YNNKEL (reference sequence). Individuals drawn from approximately 26 US areas were about 18 to 95 years old. In the study's own analysis: Reference gene primers were amplified, and this amplification served to estimate nucleated cell counts. Sequencing was performed with immunoSEQ multiplex PCR; in TCRdb, only in-frame clones are kept and a portion is missing. V, J and clone size were drawn from that table, and D and trimming were deduced from the DNA. The repertoire has about 160,000 clones, approximately 90% of them found once; the top ten carry approximately 3.8%.

The gene calls are TRBV3-1 (or the pseudogene TRBV3-2) and TRBJ1-2; 8 nucleotides agree with TRBD1. This receptor was identified in a middle-aged woman who had been exposed to COVID-19. Sequenced material: PBMCs or T cells enriched from blood (not recorded which). CDR3 protein: CASSQEGGQVYGYTF. As DNA, the CDR3 is TGTGCCAGCAGCCAAGAGGGGGGACAGGTCTATGGCTACACCTTC.